The clone carrying this T cell receptor beta chain was seen ten or more times. The CDR3 spans 16 residues. The V gene end was trimmed by 4 bases and the J gene end by 5 bases; junction bases not matched to a gene: 6. The V gene's germline CDR1 is SGHAT and CDR2 FQNNGV. Amplification yielded TCR beta CDR3 regions, with RNA transcripts as the source. HTBI primers drove first-round RT-PCR of the TCR CDR3. TCRdb called the multiplex PCR reads again in MiXCR, with one record for every CDR3 protein. The sample lists 300,000 to 450,000 distinct CDR3 sequences, roughly 25% occurring once. The sample is drawn from a study of T cells in Graves' hyperthyroidism and ophthalmopathy. Study information: The authors collected peripheral blood at initial diagnosis, before any treatment.

Diagnosing involved the use of clinical symptoms, serum thyroxine and TRAb, thyroid ultrasound and orbital computed tomography. The clonotype comes from a man between 45 and 60 years old with Graves' hyperthyroidism. The rearrangement links TRBV11-2 to TRBJ2-1; 12 nucleotides line up with TRBD1. The sequencing sample was made of blood. CDR3 in DNA: TGTGCCAGCAGCTCGTTCCGGGACAGGGGGCACAATGAGCAGTTCTTC. As protein: CASSSFRDRGHNEQFF. Combining the CDR3 with reference TRBV11-2 and TRBJ2-1 gives the whole variable domain EAGVAQSPRYKIIEKRQSVAFWCNPISGHATLYWYQQILGQGPKLLIQFQNNGVVDDSQLPKDRFSAERLKGVDSTLKIQPAKLEDSAVYLCASSSFRDRGHNEQFFGPGTRLTVL.